In this sample, the clone carrying this T cell receptor beta chain turned up a few times. Its antigen is currently unknown. In germline, CDR1 is SGHTA, CDR2 FQGTGA. The CDR3 totals 16 residues. The V segment lost 5 bases and the J segment 2 bases; nucleotides outside the gene matches: 11. cDNA synthesis used the whole RNA isolate, giving expressed TCRB sequences. Repertoires were generated with immunoSEQ multiplex PCR, while TCRdb's copy carries only in-frame clones and drops some. The repertoire holds some 230,000 clones, with over 8.5% as singletons. The data belong to a study of beta chain features in type 1 diabetes. Study outcomes and limitations: Cells that show high TCR expression could be over-represented by cDNA sequencing.

The clonotype was recovered from a young woman in good health. The sample was naive CD4+ T cells from blood. This sequence joins TRBV7-3 and TRBJ1-1; 7 bases line up with TRBD1. CDR3 in DNA: TGTGCCAGCAGCCTCACCGGGACAGTACTAAACACTGAAGCTTTCTTT. Amino acid sequence: CASSLTGTVLNTEAFF. Full variable domain (outside the CDR3, taken from reference TRBV7-3 and TRBJ1-1): GAGVSQTPSNKVTEKGKYVELRCDPISGHTALYWYRQSLGQGPEFLIYFQGTGAADDSGLPNDRFFAVRPEGSVSTLKIQRTERGDSAVYLCASSLTGTVLNTEAFFGQGTRLTVV.